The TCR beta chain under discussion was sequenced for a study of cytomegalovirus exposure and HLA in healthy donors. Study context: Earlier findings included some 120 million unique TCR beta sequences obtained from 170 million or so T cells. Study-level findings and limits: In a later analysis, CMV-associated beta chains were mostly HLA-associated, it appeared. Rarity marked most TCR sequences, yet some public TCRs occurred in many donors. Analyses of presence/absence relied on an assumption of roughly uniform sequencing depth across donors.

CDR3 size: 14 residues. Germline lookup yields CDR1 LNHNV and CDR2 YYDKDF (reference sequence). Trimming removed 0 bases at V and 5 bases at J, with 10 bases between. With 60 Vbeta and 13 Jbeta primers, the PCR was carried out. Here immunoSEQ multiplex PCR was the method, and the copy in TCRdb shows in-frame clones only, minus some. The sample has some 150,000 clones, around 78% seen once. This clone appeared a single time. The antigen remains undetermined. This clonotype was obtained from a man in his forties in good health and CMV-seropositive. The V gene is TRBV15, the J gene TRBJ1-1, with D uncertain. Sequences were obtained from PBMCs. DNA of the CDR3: TGTGCCACCAGCAGAGACCGACGGGAGACTGAAGCTTTCTTT. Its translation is CATSRDRRETEAFF. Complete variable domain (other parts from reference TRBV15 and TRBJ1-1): DAMVIQNPRYQVTQFGKPVTLSCSQTLNHNVMYWYQQKSSQAPKLLFHYYDKDFNNEADTPDNFQSRRPNTSFCFLDIRSPGLGDTAMYLCATSRDRRETEAFFGQGTRLTVV.